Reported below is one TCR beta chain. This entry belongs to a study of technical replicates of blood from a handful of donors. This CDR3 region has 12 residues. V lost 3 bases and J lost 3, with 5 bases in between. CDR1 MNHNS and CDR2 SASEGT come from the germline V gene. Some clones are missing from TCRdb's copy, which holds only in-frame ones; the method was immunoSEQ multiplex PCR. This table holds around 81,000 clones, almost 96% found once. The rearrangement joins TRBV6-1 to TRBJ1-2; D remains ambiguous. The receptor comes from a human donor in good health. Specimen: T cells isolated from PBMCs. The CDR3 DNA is TGTGCCAGCAGTGATACAGACTATGGCTACACCTTC. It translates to CASSDTDYGYTF.